This T cell receptor (beta chain) was sequenced in a study of control samples from healthy donors and cancer patients. Some clones are missing from TCRdb's copy, which holds only in-frame ones; the method was immunoSEQ multiplex PCR. The data show roughly 150,000 clones, around 90% seen once. V was pared by 4 bases and J by 10 bases, with 12 bases between. CDR3 length: 12 residues. The germline CDR1 and CDR2 sequences are KGHDR and SFDVKD. The clonotype comes from a young man in good health. The source material was blood. The V and J genes are TRBV24-1 and TRBJ1-1, with D possibly TRBD1 on 6 matching bases. CDR3 residues: CATSEPGVGAFF. CDR3 in DNA: TGTGCCACCAGTGAGCCAGGGGTTGGAGCTTTCTTT.